Below are 20 T cell receptor beta chains sequenced from a single sample in a study of cytomegalovirus exposure and HLA in healthy donors. PCR involved 60 Vbeta and 13 Jbeta primers. Sequenced by immunoSEQ multiplex PCR; TCRdb stores in-frame clones only, minus some. Seen here are roughly 200,000 clones, about 85% observed once, and the top ten hold approximately 1.1%. The sequencing sample was made of PBMCs. These receptors were taken from a boy aged 2 to 10 in good health and CMV-seronegative.

The rearrangement uses TRBV27 and TRBJ1-5; D is unresolved. This CDR3 is built from 16 residues. The ends were cut back, 0 bases at V and 5 bases at J, with 14 bases in the middle. Germline CDR1 is MNHEY and CDR2 is SMNVEV (reference sequence). CDR3 in DNA: TGTGCCAGCAGTTTATCTCCCGTCCCCAGGCATCAGCCCCAGCATTTT. Protein sequence: CASSLSPVPRHQPQHF.

This chain links TRBV2 with TRBJ1-5; possibly TRBD1 for D (6 bases). Trimming removed 6 bases from V and 3 bases from J, with 15 bases in between. The CDR3 runs to 15 residues. CDR1 and CDR2 from the germline V gene are SNHLY and FYNNEI. The CDR3 sequence: CASRGGAQPNQPQHF. Here the CDR3 DNA reads TGTGCCAGCAGGGGGGGGGCACAACCCAATCAGCCCCAGCATTTT.

The chain uses TRBV2 and TRBJ1-2, with 7 bases that match TRBD1. Germline assignment: CDR1 SNHLY and CDR2 FYNNEI. The junction had 2 bases not matched to a gene; V was cut back by 8 bases and J by 2 bases. The CDR3 runs to 12 residues. CDR3 in DNA: TGTGCCAGCGTGACAGGGAACTATGGCTACACCTTC. Translating it yields CASVTGNYGYTF. Together with reference TRBV2 and TRBJ1-2, the CDR3 gives the full variable domain: EPEVTQTPSHQVTQMGQEVILRCVPISNHLYFYWYRQILGQKVEFLVSFYNNEISEKSEIFDDQFSVERPDGSNFTLKIRSTKLEDSAMYFCASVTGNYGYTFGSGTRLTVV.

J is TRBJ2-5 and V is TRBV5-4; D is unclear. Germline assignment: CDR1 SGHNT and CDR2 YYREEE (reference sequence). Trimming stripped 7 bases from V and 1 base from J, with 11 bases between. The CDR3 consists of 13 residues. The CDR3 here is CASAPAAQETQYF. In DNA, the CDR3 is TGTGCCAGCGCCCCCGCGGCCCAAGAGACCCAGTACTTC.

This clone is a singleton in its sample. V is TRBV6-6 and J is TRBJ1-1; D is unclear. Trimming took off 0 bases at V and 3 bases at J, with 8 bases between the two ends. The CDR3 is 14 residues long. The germline V gene encodes CDR1 MNHNY and CDR2 SVGAGI (reference sequence). CDR3 amino acids: CASSYSGSDTEAFF. The CDR3 nucleotides read TGTGCCAGCAGTTACTCGGGGAGCGACACTGAAGCTTTCTTT.

This chain links TRBV28 with TRBJ1-4; D gene uncertain. V was pared by 2 bases and J by 4 bases, with 8 bases between. CDR3 length: 14 amino acids. Germline V lookup: CDR1 MDHEN, CDR2 SYDVKM. DNA of the CDR3: TGTGCCAGCAGTTTAAGAGGTGTTAATGAAAAACTGTTTTTT. Translating gives CASSLRGVNEKLFF.

This rearrangement joins TRBV30 to TRBJ2-5; no firm D call. V was cut by 0 bases and J by 3 bases, with 11 bases left in between. Germline assignment: CDR1 GTSNPN and CDR2 SVGIG (reference sequence). CDR3 length equals 14 residues. CDR3 in DNA: TGTGCCTGGAGTGTGGGCAGATGGAAAGAGACCCAGTACTTC. Amino acid sequence: CAWSVGRWKETQYF.

The rearrangement joins TRBV6-5 to TRBJ2-1, with a weak D call TRBD1 (5 bases). The germline V gene has CDR1 MNHEY and CDR2 SVGAGI. V was trimmed by 7 bases and J by 4 bases, leaving 14 bases between them. The CDR3 length is 14 residues. CDR3 nucleotide sequence: TGTGCCAGCACCATACAGGTGGGATACAATGAGCAGTTCTTC. This sequence encodes CASTIQVGYNEQFF.

Remarks on this clone: One end of the junction does not line up with germline, which may come from a read error. Other DNA sequences of this sample code for an identical CDR3. This chain connects TRBV19 to TRBJ1-1; perhaps TRBD1 as D (5 bases). The CDR3 extends over 14 amino acids. The germline V gene encodes CDR1 LNHDA and CDR2 SQIVND (reference sequence). The chain's CDR3 is CASSIGRANTEAFF. CDR3 in DNA: TGCGCCAGTAGTATTGGCAGGGCTAACACTGAAGCTTTCTTT.

The chain is built from TRBV28 and TRBJ1-2; 7 bases match TRBD1. The V gene's germline CDR1 is MDHEN and CDR2 SYDVKM. With 5 bases clipped from V and 5 bases from J, the junction kept 11 bases outside the gene matches. CDR3 length equals 15 residues. CDR3 sequence (DNA): TGTGCCAGCAGTCCCCTGGACAGGAGAGAGTATGGCTACACCTTC. This encodes CASSPLDRREYGYTF.

The chain links TRBV18 to TRBJ2-1; a weak D match, TRBD2 (6 bases). Trimming stripped 3 bases from V and 2 bases from J, with 8 bases between. CDR3 length: 14 amino acids. Germline CDR1 and CDR2: KGHSH and LQKENI. Here the CDR3 reads CASSPPGAYNEQFF. Here the CDR3 DNA reads TGTGCCAGCTCACCCCCGGGAGCCTACAATGAGCAGTTCTTC.

This chain connects TRBV21-1 to TRBJ1-5; TRBD1, the table's D call, lacks a check against the DNA. TRBV21-1 is a recognized pseudogene. This CDR3 is 15 amino acids long. CDR3 in amino acids: CASSKKGTGHQPQHF. The CDR3 coding sequence is TGTGCCAGCAGCAAAAAAGGGACAGGGCATCAGCCCCAGCATTTT.

This sequence joins TRBV13 and TRBJ2-7; perhaps TRBD1 as D (5 bases). Germline V gives CDR1 PRHDT, CDR2 FYEKMQ (reference sequence). Trimming stripped 5 bases from V and 0 bases from J, with 11 bases between. The CDR3 is made up of 14 amino acids. The CDR3 sequence: CASSPVGASYEQYF. The CDR3 DNA follows: TGTGCCAGCAGCCCTGTTGGGGCCTCCTACGAGCAGTACTTC.

The genes are TRBV1 and TRBJ1-2. TRBV1 is shown as a pseudogene. The CDR3 spans 17 residues. The CDR3 sequence: CTSSQDLRRGAGYGYTF. CDR3 sequence (DNA): TGCACCAGCAGCCAAGATCTTCGGAGGGGCGCAGGGTATGGCTACACCTTC.

The V gene is TRBV30, the J gene TRBJ1-6; 7 bases are shared with TRBD1. CDR3 length: 13 amino acids. V trimming: 3 bases; J trimming: 9 bases; junction bases outside the gene matches: 5. Germline V lookup: CDR1 GTSNPN, CDR2 SVGIG (reference sequence). The CDR3 region is CAWRQGSGSPLHF. The CDR3 DNA follows: TGTGCCTGGAGACAGGGGTCAGGTTCACCCCTCCACTTT.

This chain uses TRBV6-1 with TRBJ1-2, with 8 bases identical to TRBD1. After removal of 7 bases from V and 8 bases from J, the junction contained 9 bases not matched to a gene. Germline CDR1 MNHNS, CDR2 SASEGT. There are 13 residues in the CDR3. The CDR3 DNA follows: TGTGCCAGCACGCAGGGGGCCGTGGGGGGCTACACCTTC. It specifies CASTQGAVGGYTF.

CDR3 in amino acids: CASSAGLMNTEAFF. Written as DNA, the CDR3 is TGTGCCAGTAGTGCGGGCCTCATGAACACTGAAGCTTTCTTT. The chain uses TRBV19 and TRBJ1-1; D remains unclear. The CDR3 is 14 amino acids. The ends were cut back, 5 bases at V and 0 bases at J, with 10 bases in the middle. CDR1 is LNHDA, CDR2 SQIVND, per germline (reference sequence).

The chain has TRBV7-3 and TRBJ1-5; TRBD1 matches at 7 bases. Germline-derived CDR1 and CDR2 are SGHTA and FQGTGA. CDR3 size: 16 residues. V gave up 8 bases and J gave up 2 bases; unmatched junction bases: 12. The DNA of the CDR3 is TGTGCCAGCCTCTATTTAGGCGACAGGGGCAATCAGCCCCAGCATTTT. Its protein is CASLYLGDRGNQPQHF.

This clone was counted only a few times. The chain employs TRBV5-1 and TRBJ2-7; 8 bases are a match to TRBD2. Germline lookup yields CDR1 SGHRS and CDR2 YFSETQ. The V and J ends lost 3 bases and 4 bases, in that order; junction bases with no gene match: 9. The CDR3 is 15 amino acids. CDR3 sequence reads: CASSWEAGAGYEQYF. CDR3 sequence (DNA): TGCGCCAGCAGCTGGGAAGCGGGAGCCGGGTACGAGCAGTACTTC.

This clone was detected once. At one end the junction does not follow the germline gene, possibly because of a read error. The gene calls are TRBV7-9 and TRBJ2-7; TRBD1 matches 10 bases. Looked up from germline, CDR1 is SEHNR and CDR2 is FQNEAQ (reference sequence). The CDR3 spans 16 residues. This chain's CDR3 is CSSSTTPTGGWDEQYF. In DNA form, the CDR3 reads TGTTCCAGCAGCACCACCCCGACAGGGGGCTGGGACGAGCAGTACTTC.